A single sample gave rise to the 4 T cell receptor beta chains below, sequenced in a study of identical twins. TCRdb itself ran the 5' RACE reads through MiXCR, one entry per CDR3 protein. The table records some 300,000 distinct CDR3 sequences, 9% to 15% of them present only once. The data were also submitted as part of a second study, on yellow fever vaccine responses in identical twins.

Material: CD8+ T cells sorted from blood. The source of these receptors is a woman between 18 and 29 years old in good health.

The CDR3 is CASNPGRGTGELFF. CDR3 nucleotide sequence: TGTGCCAGCAACCCCGGGCGCGGTACCGGGGAGCTGTTTTTT. The chain combines TRBV9 with TRBJ2-2; D is ambiguous. This CDR3 contains 14 residues. The germline gives CDR1 SGDLS, CDR2 YYNGEE. Trimming removed 6 bases from V and 5 bases from J, with 14 bases in between.

A few counts support this clonotype. This sequence joins TRBV6-1 and TRBJ2-1; TRBD2 matches 9 bases. CDR1 MNHNS and CDR2 SASEGT come from the germline V gene. This CDR3 spans 16 amino acids. V lost 6 bases and J lost 4; bases outside the gene matches: 10. CDR3 nucleotide sequence: TGTGCCAGCAGCGGACCAGGGACTAGCAGATACAATGAGCAGTTCTTC. Protein product: CASSGPGTSRYNEQFF.

V usage is TRBV7-8 and J usage is TRBJ2-1; D call uncertain. The germline gives CDR1 SGHVS, CDR2 FQNEAQ. CDR3 size: 16 residues. V gave up 4 bases and J gave up 0 bases, with 13 bases separating them. The CDR3 region is CASSSLDVSSYNEQFF. CDR3 sequence (DNA): TGTGCCAGCAGCTCCCTGGACGTAAGCTCCTACAATGAGCAGTTCTTC.

This clonotype came up a few times. The rearrangement uses TRBV10-3 and TRBJ2-1; D is tentatively TRBD1 or TRBD2 (5 bases each). Between the trimmed V and J ends, which lost 0 bases and 5 bases, there was a span of 11 bases. The CDR3 covers 15 residues. Looked up from germline, CDR1 is ENHRY and CDR2 is SYGVKD. CDR3 bases: TGTGCCATCAGTGAGTCGGACGGGACCAACAATGAGCAGTTCTTC. It encodes CAISESDGTNNEQFF.